The text below deals with one T cell receptor (beta chain). This clonotype has more than one count but fewer than ten. Its specific antigen is unknown. Base qualities were left out, and no much larger clone turns up one base away. There are 11 amino acids in the CDR3, from cysteine to phenylalanine inclusive. The CDR3 DNA has 33 bases and is translated from base 1. From a lookup of the germline V gene, CDR1 and CDR2 are SNHLY and FYNNEI. V is clipped by 9 bases and J by 3 bases, and the sequence between their germline boundaries is 6 bases long. This sample stems from a study of T-cell memory formation after mild COVID-19 (dated by TCRdb to the early 2020s). Regarding the study in general: Most TCR sequence clusters were specific to one of the two donors. Two young, previously healthy adult volunteers made up the cohort, one male and one female. In a couple of donors, T-cell clones that expanded and contracted after mild COVID-19 were followed by sequencing TCRalpha and TCRbeta repertoires longitudinally.

The study at large found these results: Only a couple of mild cases were covered in the study, and larger cohorts including severe cases with pre-infection samples were considered necessary. Contracting CD4+ clones turned up mainly in the CM and EM memory subsets, whereas EMRA was where CD8+ clones were enriched. SARS-CoV-2 specificity of the second-wave clones peaking on day 37 was not confirmed. Some responding clones were detected in pre-infection memory, suggesting pre-existing cross-reactive memory T cells joined the SARS-CoV-2 response. From day 15 to 85, contracting clones showed balanced CD4/CD8 phenotypes, whereas a second wave of clones that expanded from day 15 to 37 leaned towards CD4+.

Sequencer: Illumina NovaSeq 6000. Using 5'RACE with constant-segment primers, TCRalpha and TCRbeta cDNA libraries were constructed, with sample barcodes and unique molecular identifiers added in the process. RNA was extracted from every sample with Trizol reagent. Libraries were amplified in two PCR steps, with a second sample barcode and Illumina TruSeq adapters added in the second step. Sequencing of the libraries was done on an Illumina NovaSeq, producing 2 x 150 bp paired-end reads. Regarding the original processing steps: With migec v1.2.7, reads were demultiplexed and then collapsed into UMI-guided consensus sequences. Using mixcr v2.1.11, the UMI consensuses were aligned to TRA and TRB V and J templates and assembled into clonotypes. Clonotypes were classified as expanded or contracted when called significant by both edgeR and NoisET, with noise models trained on biological replicates. For edgeR calls, the cutoffs were a false discovery rate-adjusted p below 0.01 and a log2 fold-change threshold of 1. PCA with hierarchical clustering of max-normalized trajectories of the 1000 most abundant clonotypes was used as exploratory dynamics analysis. Separately sequenced CD4+ and CD8+ repertoires were used to assign the CD4 or CD8 phenotype of responding clones. TCRdb reworked the public reads: Q25 trimming with fastp, MiXCR clone assembly, productive beta chains retained. Identical CDR3 protein sequences are pooled into one entry, listed with their most common genes and DNA. These V and J calls originate from TCRdb's pipeline instead of the authors' own analysis. For this sample there are more than 75,000 distinct CDR3 sequences; about 14% appear just once. Of the sample, around 31% falls within the top ten clones.

Ficoll-Paque density gradient centrifugation was the method used to isolate PBMCs. The sequencing input was PBMCs or a T cell subset sorted from them (not recorded which). The chain is assembled from TRBV2 and TRBJ2-1; the D segment cannot be called with confidence. The receptor comes from an adult woman who had mild COVID-19 (a few samples of this study predate the infection). The sample titles of this study are shuffled in the database, so cell type and time point are left out; the donor was told from shared clones. This receptor has the CDR3 CARGLYNEQFF. The DNA sequence reads TGTGCCAGGGGTCTCTACAATGAGCAGTTCTTC.